This paragraph reports one TCR beta chain. These data are taken from a study of blood T cell repertoires in COVID-19. Study details: There were acute and convalescent COVID-19 samples, and they came from the United States, Italy and Spain.

Clones were sequenced by immunoSEQ multiplex PCR, and TCRdb holds only the in-frame ones, with some missing. The profile shows approximately 100,000 clones, approximately 92% of them singletons. Germline CDR1 is DFQATT and CDR2 is SNEGSKA (reference sequence). CDR3 length: 11 residues. Between the trimmed V and J ends, which lost 0 bases and 7 bases, there was a span of 6 bases. This rearrangement joins TRBV20-1 to TRBJ1-2, with D unresolved. The specimen sequenced was peripheral blood. The sequence came from a man aged 45-60 years with active COVID-19. The CDR3 is CSAREPGGYTF. In nucleotides, the CDR3 is TGCAGTGCTAGAGAACCGGGTGGCTACACCTTC.